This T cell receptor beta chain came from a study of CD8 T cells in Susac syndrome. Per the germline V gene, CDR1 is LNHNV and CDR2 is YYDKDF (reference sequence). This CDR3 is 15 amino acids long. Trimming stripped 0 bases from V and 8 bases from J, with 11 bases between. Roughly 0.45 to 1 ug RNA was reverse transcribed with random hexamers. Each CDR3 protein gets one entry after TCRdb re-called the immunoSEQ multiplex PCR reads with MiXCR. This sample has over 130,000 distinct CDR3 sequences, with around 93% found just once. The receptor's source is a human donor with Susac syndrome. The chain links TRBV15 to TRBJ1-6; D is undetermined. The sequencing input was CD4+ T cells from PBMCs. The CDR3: CATSRDYGGDSPLHF. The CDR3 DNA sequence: TGTGCCACCAGCAGAGATTATGGTGGGGATTCACCCCTCCACTTT.